The 10 T cell receptor beta chains reported below all come from one sample, sequenced in a study of blood T cell repertoires in COVID-19. Clones were sequenced by immunoSEQ multiplex PCR, and TCRdb holds only the in-frame ones, with some missing. The repertoire consists of 240,000 or so clones, with more than 75% occurring once and the leading ten covering 0.9% to 1%. The specimen sequenced was peripheral blood. All receptors derive from a woman in her 40s who had recovered from COVID-19.

The chain combines TRBV5-5 with TRBJ2-5; tentative D call: TRBD2 (6 bases). This CDR3 contains 13 residues. Germline CDR1 reads SGHKS; CDR2 reads YYEKEE (reference sequence). V lost 4 bases, J lost 4 bases, and 11 bases lay in between. In DNA form, the CDR3 reads TGTGCCAGCAGCCGGGACTCGAGAGAGACCCAGTACTTC. Protein product: CASSRDSRETQYF.

This clone was observed once. The rearrangement joins TRBV18 to TRBJ2-2; TRBD1 might be the D (5 bases). In germline, CDR1 is KGHSH, CDR2 LQKENI. The CDR3 length is 15 residues. Deletions cut 0 bases from V and 4 bases from J, with 9 bases between. The CDR3 protein is CASSPPGRPTGELFF. In DNA, the CDR3 is TGTGCCAGCTCACCACCGGGGCGGCCCACCGGGGAGCTGTTTTTT.

V and J are TRBV11-2 and TRBJ2-7, with 8 bases lining up with TRBD1. The CDR3 has 15 residues. J was trimmed by 13 bases and V by 1 base; bases with no gene match: 15. From germline, CDR1 is SGHAT and CDR2 FQNNGV. CDR3 amino acids: CASSLGPPPQGAPYF. The CDR3 bases are TGTGCCAGCAGCTTAGGTCCCCCTCCCCAGGGGGCTCCCTACTTC.

This rearrangement joins TRBV4-3 to TRBJ1-3; TRBD1 might be the D (5 bases). This CDR3 is 18 amino acids long. Trimming removed 0 bases from V and 2 bases from J, with 17 bases in between. The V gene's germline CDR1 is LGHNA and CDR2 YSLEER. This CDR3 reads CASSQDPAGVLAGNTIYF. CDR3 nucleotide sequence: TGCGCCAGCAGCCAAGATCCCGCGGGGGTCTTGGCTGGAAACACCATATATTTT.

Concerning this clone itself: Other DNA sequences from this sample encode an identical CDR3 as well. The rearrangement joins TRBV19 to TRBJ2-7, with a tentative D call TRBD1 (5 bases). Germline lookup yields CDR1 LNHDA and CDR2 SQIVND (reference sequence). The CDR3 totals 14 residues. V was shortened by 6 bases and J by 4 bases, with 16 bases between the two germline ends. The CDR3 is CASSTGAGPYEQYF. The CDR3 DNA follows: TGTGCCAGTAGCACAGGCGCCGGGCCATACGAGCAGTACTTC.

The J gene is TRBJ2-5, the V gene TRBV12-5, with 8 positions matching TRBD2. V was pared by 5 bases and J by 4 bases, with 9 bases of the junction left unmatched. The length of the CDR3 is 15 residues. The germline V gene has CDR1 LGHNT and CDR2 FRNRAP. The CDR3 DNA sequence: TGTGCTAGTGGTCCCGGGGGGGCAGGAGGAGAGACCCAGTACTTC. Protein product: CASGPGGAGGETQYF.

The chain links TRBV5-1 to TRBJ1-1; TRBD1 agrees at 8 bases. CDR1 and CDR2 (germline): SGHRS, YFSETQ. This CDR3 has 14 residues. V lost 5 bases, J lost 4 bases, and 7 bases stayed unmatched. Here the CDR3 DNA reads TGCGCCAGCAGACCGCAGGGGGCCACCACTGAAGCTTTCTTT. Its translation: CASRPQGATTEAFF. Using reference TRBV5-1 and TRBJ1-1 for the parts outside the CDR3, the full variable domain is KAGVTQTPRYLIKTRGQQVTLSCSPISGHRSVSWYQQTPGQGLQFLFEYFSETQRNKGNFPGRFSGRQFSNSRSEMNVSTLELGDSALYLCASRPQGATTEAFFGQGTRLTVV.

The J gene is TRBJ1-4, the V gene TRBV4-3; D might be TRBD1 (6 bases). Trimming left V 1 base short and J 3 bases short, with 12 bases between. Looked up from germline, CDR1 is LGHNA and CDR2 is YSLEER. This CDR3 spans 16 amino acids. The CDR3 sequence: CASSQVGNRANEKLFF. CDR3 DNA: TGCGCCAGCAGCCAAGTGGGGAACAGGGCTAATGAAAAACTGTTTTTT.

The DNA of the CDR3 is TGCGCCAGCAGTAGCCTTCTTGAAGCTTTCTTT. Translated: CASSSLLEAFF. The V call is TRBV10-2, the J call TRBJ1-1; D is unresolved. Per germline, CDR1 WSHSY and CDR2 SAAADI. The V and J ends lost 5 bases and 7 bases respectively, with 8 bases between them. CDR3 length: 11 residues.

The rearrangement links TRBV11-2 to TRBJ2-3, with TRBD1 identical over 8 bases. The ends lost 5 bases at V and 6 bases at J; junction bases unmatched: 22. This CDR3 has 19 amino acids. Germline-derived CDR1 and CDR2 are SGHAT and FQNNGV. The CDR3 is CASSPRTGFRTPDSDTQYF. Written as DNA, the CDR3 is TGTGCCAGCAGCCCGCGGACAGGGTTCCGGACCCCGGACTCCGATACGCAGTATTTT.